This TCR beta chain was sequenced for a study of blood T cell repertoires in COVID-19. About the study: The origin of the acute and convalescent COVID-19 samples was the United States, Italy and Spain.

The CDR3 has 18 residues. V lost 2 bases to trimming and J lost 4 bases, with 20 bases between them. Germline CDR1 is SGHTA and CDR2 is FQGNSA. Sequencing was performed with immunoSEQ multiplex PCR; in TCRdb, only in-frame clones are kept and a portion is missing. The sample carries around 200,000 clones, around 88% recorded once. In this sample, this clone turned up a few times. The sequenced sample consisted of PBMCs or T cells enriched from blood (not recorded which). This TCR came from a man aged 40-49 years with acute COVID-19. The chain couples TRBV7-2 to TRBJ1-4; D is unresolved. The CDR3, as DNA: TGTGCCAGCAGCTTAAGTCCCCTAAGGCAGGCGCGTAATGAAAAACTGTTTTTT. Its translation is CASSLSPLRQARNEKLFF. Full variable domain (rest looked up from reference TRBV7-2 and TRBJ1-4): GAGVSQSPSNKVTEKGKDVELRCDPISGHTALYWYRQSLGQGLEFLIYFQGNSAPDKSGLPSDRFSAERTGGSVSTLTIQRTQQEDSAVYLCASSLSPLRQARNEKLFFGSGTQLSVL.